This T cell receptor beta chain was sequenced for a study of T cell clusters in autoimmune cytopenias. With regard to this clonotype: The target antigen is unknown.

General observations from the study: TRB repertoire shifts in secondary cytopenia and chronic lymphocytic leukemia mostly reflected lymphoma, not autoimmunity. Physiological T cell clusters of healthy donors were apparently absent in primary autoimmune cytopenia patients.

CDR3 length: 16 residues. Each sample's input was 200 to 250 ng genomic DNA, approximately 37,500 genome equivalents. TRB rearrangements were amplified by touch-down multiplex PCR with mixed TRB-A/B primers. TCRdb processed the multiplex PCR reads again and assigns one entry to each CDR3 protein, with no DNA. This table lists 7,000 to 8,000 distinct CDR3 sequences. Sequences were obtained from peripheral blood. The origin of this receptor is a human donor with an autoimmune cytopenia or autoimmune hepatitis (not recorded which). The gene calls are TRBV12-3 or TRBV12-4 and TRBJ2-1; the TCRdb call, TRBD2, lacks DNA for checking. CDR3 sequence: CASSLSYREGSDEQFF.